This is a list of T cell receptor beta chains from one sample in a study of T cells in localized non-small cell lung cancer. TCRdb keeps only in-frame clones here, not all; method: immunoSEQ multiplex PCR. In the table there are 9,500 to 10,000 clones, roughly 88% of which are singletons. Sequenced here: peripheral blood, sampled before any cancer treatment. Every receptor here comes from a male donor at least 60 years old with stage III squamous cell lung carcinoma. Each CDR3 is given with its conserved first and last residue. The order of the fields is J gene, V gene, clone size, D gene, CDR3 DNA, CDR3 protein. D genes are given only for firm matches. Clone size is not always given. Where it is, it says once, few, many or a class for expanded clones.

TRBJ2-3,TRBV28,NA,TRBD2,TGTGCCAGCAGCCAACTAGCGGGGGGGCCGCGCACGCAGTATTTT,CASSQLAGGPRTQYF
TRBJ1-5,TRBV28,NA,NA,TGTGCCAGCATCCCCGCTTTGGGAGGCAATCAGCCCCAGCATTTT,CASIPALGGNQPQHF
TRBJ2-5,TRBV13,NA,TRBD2,TGTGCCAGCTCTGGACTAGCGGGGGTACAAGAGACCCAGTACTTC,CASSGLAGVQETQYF
TRBJ2-3,TRBV5-1,NA,TRBD1,TGCGCCAGCAGCTTGGCCGACAGGGGGAGTGCAGATACGCAGTATTTT,CASSLADRGSADTQYF
TRBJ2-2,TRBV29-1,NA,TRBD2,TGCAGCGCCACCCTAGCGGGGGGCCCAAGATCGAACACCGGGGAGCTGTTTTTT,CSATLAGGPRSNTGELFF
TRBJ1-4,TRBV9,NA,NA,TGTGCCAGCAGCGTAGAGGGCCAGCGGAATGAAAAACTGTTTTTT,CASSVEGQRNEKLFF
TRBJ2-2,TRBV19,NA,NA,TGTGCCAGTAGTACCGGTCCCGGGGAGCTGTTTTTT,CASSTGPGELFF
TRBJ2-2,TRBV5-6,few,TRBD1,TGTGCCAGCAGCTTGAATTCCGCGGCAGGGGGACGGACCGGGGAGCTGTTTTTT,CASSLNSAAGGRTGELFF
TRBJ2-3,TRBV5-4,NA,NA,TGTGCCAGCAGCTTGGGGGGGGCCAGCACAGATACGCAGTATTTT,CASSLGGASTDTQYF
TRBJ1-6,TRBV6-5,NA,TRBD1,TGTGCCAGCAGTCAAGGGGACAGCTCTAATTCACCCCTCCACTTT,CASSQGDSSNSPLHF
TRBJ2-3,TRBV11-2,NA,TRBD2,TGTGCCAGCAGCTTAGGGACTAGCGGGGGGTTAGATACGCAGTATTTT,CASSLGTSGGLDTQYF
TRBJ1-5,TRBV29-1,NA,NA,TGCAGCGTTGCAAATGGACAGAACAATCAGCCCCAGCATTTT,CSVANGQNNQPQHF
TRBJ2-7,TRBV2,NA,NA,TGTGCCAGCAGTCTCGGGGGACGTCTGCGGGAGCAGTACTTC,CASSLGGRLREQYF
TRBJ1-5,TRBV6-1,NA,NA,TGTGCCAGCAGTGAAGTTACTCGCAATCAGCCCCAGCATTTT,CASSEVTRNQPQHF
TRBJ2-5,TRBV19,NA,TRBD1,TGTGCCAGTAGTAGGGACAGGGGGCAAGAGACCCAGTACTTC,CASSRDRGQETQYF
TRBJ2-2,TRBV28,NA,NA,TGTGCCAGCAGACGGGACGGTAACTTTGGATTGGCCGGGGAGCTGTTTTTT,CASRRDGNFGLAGELFF
TRBJ1-1,TRBV5-4,once,NA,TGTGCCAGCAGCTCCCCCGGGACGGTGAACACTGAAGCTTTCTTT,CASSSPGTVNTEAFF
TRBJ2-7,TRBV7-9,NA,NA,TGTGCCAGCAGCCCAACCCAGAGGGTGTACTACGAGCAGTACTTC,CASSPTQRVYYEQYF
TRBJ2-3,TRBV2,NA,TRBD2,TGTGCCAGCAGTGAAGTTGGCGGGGGGGCCGAAGATACGCAGTATTTT,CASSEVGGGAEDTQYF
TRBJ2-2,TRBV18,NA,NA,TGTGCCAGCTCACCACCCTCCGGTCCCGGGGAGCTGTTTTTT,CASSPPSGPGELFF
TRBJ1-3,TRBV5-6,NA,NA,TGTGCCAGCAGTTGGAGTATCGTAGGATTCGGAAACACCATATATTTT,CASSWSIVGFGNTIYF
TRBJ2-7,TRBV9,NA,NA,TGTGCCAGCAGCGCCCTCTTATGGGGGGAGCAGTACTTC,CASSALLWGEQYF
TRBJ1-2,TRBV7-2,NA,NA,TGTGCCAGCAGCCCGCAGGGGAGGTATGGCTACACCTTC,CASSPQGRYGYTF
TRBJ2-7,TRBV6-5,NA,NA,TGTGCCAGCACCCAGGGAGGCTACGAGCAGTACTTC,CASTQGGYEQYF
TRBJ2-7,TRBV28,once,NA,TGTGCCAGCAAGGGTAGGCGTGGACAATTGGGGGACGAGCAGTACTTC,CASKGRRGQLGDEQYF
TRBJ1-5,TRBV19,NA,NA,TGTGCCAGTAGGGGGTCAGGCGTTTATTATAGCAATCAGCCCCAGCATTTT,CASRGSGVYYSNQPQHF
TRBJ2-2,TRBV27,large,NA,TGTGCCAGCAGTGTACAAACTTTCGGGGAGCTGTTTTTT,CASSVQTFGELFF
TRBJ1-6,TRBV11-2,NA,TRBD1,TGTGCCAGCAGCGCCGGGACAGCACGTACACCCCTCCACTTT,CASSAGTARTPLHF
TRBJ1-4,TRBV6-1,NA,NA,TGTGCCAGCATGTTGTCACCGGTCCCCAGTGAAAAACTGTTTTTT,CASMLSPVPSEKLFF